Described below is a single TCR beta chain sequence and its context. The specificity of this receptor is unknown. Base qualities are not provided; no much larger clone lies one nucleotide away. This sample is drawn from a study of blood T cell repertoires in COVID-19 (dated by TCRdb to 2018 to 2021). A note on the overall study: The collaborator samples originated in the United States, Italy and Spain and spanned the acute and convalescent phases of COVID-19. The material from the prospective study consisted of cDNA or gDNA derived from T cells, B-cell-depleted T cells, or PBMCs. Deeply sampled blood TCRbeta repertoires from subjects exposed to, actively infected with, or recovered from COVID-19 were included in the dataset. The repertoires were released in a freely available public database meant as a resource for research on the immune response to SARS-CoV-2. The samples were drawn from two sources: the first 160 participants of the ongoing ImmuneRACE study, and 1,254 subjects contributed by 6 global collaborators. A de-identified subject ID, COVID-19 status, age in years and sex were almost always included in the sample metadata. Where HLA class I and class II types were available, the types were taken from metadata supplied by the sample provider, not from assay-based typing. Overall study outcomes, separate from this receptor: The quantity of clinical and demographic metadata differed by source and by participant and was supplied without curation.

CDR1 and CDR2, looked up from the germline V gene, are SGHAT and FQNNGV. For this chain, trimming is 1 base at the V end and 7 bases at the J end, and the number of junction bases without a gene match is 5. Taken from cysteine to phenylalanine, the CDR3 has 15 residues. Only CDR3 DNA remains: 45 bases, in frame from the first base. One collaborating source in Seattle enrolled patients during active infection and followed them longitudinally through the course of disease. Each collaborating institution followed its own protocols to collect whole blood in K2EDTA tubes. For TCRbeta analysis, collaborators shipped samples as frozen whole blood, isolated PBMCs, or DNA extracted from either of those sample types. TCRbeta CDR3 regions were amplified from genomic DNA using the immunoSEQ Assay, a bias-controlled multiplex PCR. Turning to the authors' computational methods: The number of nucleated cells in each sample was estimated by amplification of reference gene primers within the assay. To quantify the absolute abundance of each unique TCRbeta CDR3 rearrangement, sequence reads were collapsed and filtered. Productive Simpson clonality was computed per sample as the square root of Simpson's diversity index over productive rearrangements. What TCRdb holds here is the immuneACCESS table cut down to in-frame rearrangements. Part of the clones is not present; checked against another copy, under half of the missing clones reflect an unresolved V gene, and the others are unexplained. D and trimming were read from the DNA, whereas the V and J calls and clone size are those reported in that table. This sample holds some 200,000 clones; 75% to 85% were observed only once. The ten largest clones represent over 0.95% of the sample.

The sequence joins TRBV11-2 to TRBJ2-7; TRBD2 aligns with 12 central bases. The source of this sequence is a woman aged 25 to 39 with COVID-19, enrolled during active disease. Sequencing was carried out using peripheral blood. The DNA sequence is given as TGTGCCAGCAGCTTAGGCGGCACTAGCGGGGGGGAGCAGTACTTC. Its translation reads: CASSLGGTSGGEQYF.